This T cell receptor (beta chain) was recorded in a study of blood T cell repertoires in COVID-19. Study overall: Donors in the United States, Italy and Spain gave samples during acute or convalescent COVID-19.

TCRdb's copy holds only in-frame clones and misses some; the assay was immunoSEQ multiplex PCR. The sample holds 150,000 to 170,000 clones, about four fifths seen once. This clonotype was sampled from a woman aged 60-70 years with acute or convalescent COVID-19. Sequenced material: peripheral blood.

The CDR3 reads CASSGLGLAGPEQFF. The CDR3 DNA reads as TGTGCCAGCAGCGGCCTCGGACTAGCGGGGCCCGAGCAGTTCTTC. The V call is TRBV9, the J call TRBJ2-1; 12 positions agree with TRBD2. The CDR3 has 15 amino acids. V dropped 3 bases and J dropped 10; count of bases not matched to a gene: 8. Germline-derived CDR1 and CDR2 are SGDLS and YYNGEE. The entire variable domain, with the rest obtained from reference TRBV9 and TRBJ2-1, is as follows: DSGVTQTPKHLITATGQRVTLRCSPRSGDLSVYWYQQSLDQGLQFLIQYYNGEERAKGNILERFSAQQFPDLHSELNLSSLELGDSALYFCASSGLGLAGPEQFFGPGTRLTVL.